The text below deals with one TCR beta chain. This clonotype was counted many times. The target of this receptor is not known. Base qualities are not at hand, and no much larger clone is one base apart. The data were taken from a study of response to subunit inactivated influenza vaccine (dated by TCRdb to 2017 to 2018). At the level of the whole study: Deep quantitative profiling of the T cell receptor repertoire was used in the study to follow responses to a trivalent subunit inactivated influenza vaccine. Study-wide conclusions, independent of this receptor: The authors proposed that each seasonal influenza vaccination may bring in only a limited number of new T cells.

Explained via the paper, the time point label denotes: approximately 40 days after influenza vaccine administration. The library came from RT-PCR. The instrument was an Illumina HiSeq 2500. The public reads were run again by TCRdb, first through fastp at Q25 and then through MiXCR, and only productive beta chains were kept. Each entry merges the rows of one CDR3 protein and shows their most common DNA and genes. This sample gives approximately 480,000 distinct CDR3 sequences in total; around 9.9% of them show up just once. Roughly 12% of the sample is taken by the ten largest. Counted from cysteine to phenylalanine, this CDR3 has 16 amino acids. Only the CDR3 portion is preserved as DNA: 48 bases, with reading frame beginning at the first base. For CDR1 and CDR2, the germline V gene (reference sequence) lists SGHKS and YYEKEE. Compared with germline, V lacks 6 bases and J lacks 1 base; bases without a gene match: 4.

Sequencing used PBMCs from blood, obtained roughly 48 days after vaccination. The chain employs TRBV5-5 and TRBJ2-1; TRBD2 lines up with 13 middle nucleotides. The source of this sequence is a man between 45 and 60 years old who received an inactivated influenza vaccine. Donor details come from another sample of the same person, matched by shared clones. This receptor has the CDR3 CASTGTSGVSYNEQFF. The base sequence is TGTGCCAGCACTGGGACTAGCGGGGTTTCCTACAATGAGCAGTTCTTC.